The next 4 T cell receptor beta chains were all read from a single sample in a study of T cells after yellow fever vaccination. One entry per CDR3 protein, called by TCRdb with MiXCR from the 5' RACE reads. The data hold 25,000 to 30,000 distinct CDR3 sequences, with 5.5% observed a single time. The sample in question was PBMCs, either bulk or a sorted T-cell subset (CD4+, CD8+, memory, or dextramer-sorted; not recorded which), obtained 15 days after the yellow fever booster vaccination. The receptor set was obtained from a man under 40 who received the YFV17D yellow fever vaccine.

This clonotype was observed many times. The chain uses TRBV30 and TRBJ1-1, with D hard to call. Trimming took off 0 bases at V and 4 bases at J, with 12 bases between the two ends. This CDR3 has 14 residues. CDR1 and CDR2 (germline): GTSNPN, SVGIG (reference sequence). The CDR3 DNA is TGTGCCTGGAGTGTAAGGGCACACGGCACTGAAGCTTTCTTT. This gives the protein CAWSVRAHGTEAFF.

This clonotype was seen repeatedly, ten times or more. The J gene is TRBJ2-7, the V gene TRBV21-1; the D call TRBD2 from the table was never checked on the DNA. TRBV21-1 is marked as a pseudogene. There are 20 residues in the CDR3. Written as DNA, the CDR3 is TGTGCCAGCAGCAAAGCTTGCGGGACTTTTAGACTAGCGGACCTCTACGAGCAGTACTTC. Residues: CASSKACGTFRLADLYEQYF.

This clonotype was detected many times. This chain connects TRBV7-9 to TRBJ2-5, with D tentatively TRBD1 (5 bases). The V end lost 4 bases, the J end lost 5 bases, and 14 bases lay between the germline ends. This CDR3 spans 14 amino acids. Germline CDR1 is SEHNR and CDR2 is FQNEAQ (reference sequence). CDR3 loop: CASSSYRLSETQYF. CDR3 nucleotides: TGTGCCAGCAGCTCATACAGGCTTTCGGAGACCCAGTACTTC.

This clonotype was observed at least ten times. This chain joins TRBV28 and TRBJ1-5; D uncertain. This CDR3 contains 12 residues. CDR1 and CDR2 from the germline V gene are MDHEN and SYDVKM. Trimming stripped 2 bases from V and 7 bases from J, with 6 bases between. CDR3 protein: CASSLKIQPQHF. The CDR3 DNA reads TGTGCCAGCAGTTTAAAGATCCAGCCCCAGCATTTT.